The sample holds a few counts of the clone carrying this T cell receptor beta chain. Its specificity is unknown. The CDR3 covers 15 residues. The ends were cut back, 2 bases at V and 10 bases at J, with 15 bases in the middle. After 5'RACE with constant-segment primers, TCR alpha and TCR beta cDNA libraries carrying sample barcodes and UMIs were obtained. TCRdb reprocessed the 5' RACE reads via MiXCR and lists one record per CDR3 protein. In the table there are around 200,000 distinct CDR3 sequences, about 9.2% of which are singletons. This entry comes from a study of T-cell memory formation after mild COVID-19. Study-level points and caveats: Clones shrinking from day 15 to 85 showed even CD4/CD8 mixes; later expanders tilted CD4+. Shrinking CD4+ clones were chiefly CM and EM; CD8+ ones were chiefly EMRA.

The chain recombines TRBV12-3 or TRBV12-4 with TRBJ1-6, with D perhaps TRBD1 (5 bases). The sequencing input was PBMCs or a T cell subset sorted from them (not recorded which). This sequence was found in a man younger than 35 who had mild COVID-19 (a few samples of this study predate the infection). Cell type and time point are not known. CDR3 amino acids: CASSLRAGQESPLHF. The CDR3 DNA follows: TGTGCCAGCAGTTTACGGGCAGGGCAAGAGTCACCCCTCCACTTT.